The rows below give T cell receptor beta chains drawn from one sample of a study of blood T cells in healthy people across ages. TCRdb redid the calling of the 5' RACE reads with MiXCR, one entry per CDR3 protein. The table lists 800,000 or so distinct CDR3 sequences, roughly 60% of them singletons. Source material: blood. These receptors all come from a young man in good health. CDR3s include the opening cysteine and the closing phenylalanine or tryptophan. Fields, in order: J gene, D gene, V gene, clone size, CDR3 DNA, CDR3 protein. The D gene is left open where the match is weak. Clone size, where shown, is once, few, many, or a class for clones that have expanded.

>TRBJ2-2|NA|TRBV27|NA
TGTGCCAGCTCAGTGACAACGAACACCGGGGAGCTGTTTTTT
CASSVTTNTGELFF
>TRBJ2-1|TRBD2|TRBV12-3/TRBV12-4|NA
TGTGCCAGCAGTTTTCAAGCGGGGGGTGTCAATGAGCAGTTCTTC
CASSFQAGGVNEQFF
>TRBJ1-2|NA|TRBV9|NA
TGTGCCAGCAGCCCCCCCGGGGTTGGCTACACCTTC
CASSPPGVGYTF
>TRBJ2-4|TRBD2|TRBV29-1|NA
TGCAGCGTTACCCGGGGGGGGCCAGGAGAGCAGTACTTC
CSVTRGGPGEQYF
>TRBJ1-1|TRBD1|TRBV28|NA
TGTGCCAGCAGTTCTGACCATACAGGGGTGGGAACTGAAGCTTTCTTT
CASSSDHTGVGTEAFF
>TRBJ1-2|NA|TRBV12-3/TRBV12-4|NA
TGTGCCAGCACCCCTGGGGAGGGCTCTAACTATGGCTACACCTTC
CASTPGEGSNYGYTF
>TRBJ2-1|NA|TRBV4-3|NA
TGCGCCAGCAGCCAAGCTGGACATAGTGAGCAGTTCTTC
CASSQAGHSEQFF
>TRBJ2-3|TRBD2|TRBV4-3|NA
TGCGCCAGCAGCCCGATAGCGGGGGGGCAGGGCACAGATACGCAGTATTTT
CASSPIAGGQGTDTQYF
>TRBJ1-1|TRBD1|TRBV7-8|few
TGTGCCAGCAGCGTAGGCTACACAGGGGGCGTCACTGAAGCTTTCTTT
CASSVGYTGGVTEAFF
>TRBJ1-1|NA|TRBV4-3|NA
TGCGCTAGCAGCCAAGATTGGGGGTATTGGAGTGAAGCTTTCTTT
CASSQDWGYWSEAFF
>TRBJ2-1|NA|TRBV20-1|NA
TGCAGTGCTAAACAGGACCTAACCTACAATGAGCAGTTCTTC
CSAKQDLTYNEQFF
>TRBJ2-7|NA|TRBV29-1|NA
TGCAGCGGTGCGGGTGGCTCTGCTTACTACGAGCAGTACTTC
CSGAGGSAYYEQYF
>TRBJ2-3|NA|TRBV12-3/TRBV12-4|NA
TGTGCCAGCCAGGGGGCGGGGGTGGATACGCAGTATTTT
CASQGAGVDTQYF
>TRBJ2-1|TRBD2|TRBV2|NA
TGTGCCAGCAGCGTACGCGGGACTAGCGGGGTTAATGAGCAGTTCTTC
CASSVRGTSGVNEQFF
>TRBJ2-4|TRBD2|TRBV5-1|NA
TGCGCCAGCAGCTCGAGCGGGGGGCGGGAGCAGTACTTC
CASSSSGGREQYF
>TRBJ2-7|NA|TRBV15|NA
TGTGCCACCAGCAGATCACCACAGGGACCTGCGTACTTC
CATSRSPQGPAYF
>TRBJ1-2|TRBD1|TRBV20-1|NA
TGCAGTGCTAGAGTAGGTCAGGGGGCGCTTGGCTACACCTTC
CSARVGQGALGYTF